What follows are 16 T cell receptor beta chains derived from one specimen sequenced in a study of radiation and T cells in renal cell carcinoma. The time point was: baseline pretreatment blood. This sample's treatment: 15 Gy SBRT to primary tumor, nephrectomy 4 weeks later. The data were produced by immunoSEQ multiplex PCR, yet TCRdb's version contains in-frame clones alone and is incomplete. The table includes 100,000 to 150,000 clones, approximately 78% detected once. The source material was blood, sampled from a patient whose treatment included radiotherapy and nephrectomy. These TCRs come from a woman aged 55-70 years with renal cell carcinoma.

The rearrangement uses TRBV5-1 and TRBJ2-5; the D is unclear. This CDR3 comprises 15 residues. V lost 0 bases and J lost 5, with 14 bases in between. Germline V lookup: CDR1 SGHRS, CDR2 YFSETQ. In DNA, the CDR3 is TGCGCCAGCAGCTTGGTGCCCGAGCGTAGCGAGACCCAGTACTTC. Its translation: CASSLVPERSETQYF.

The V call is TRBV6-5, the J call TRBJ2-7; 8 bases agree with TRBD1. The CDR3 contains 14 residues. V was clipped by 4 bases and J by 4 bases; unmatched bases: 6. Germline V gene data show CDR1 as MNHEY and CDR2 as SVGAGI. The CDR3 protein is CASSWGTGGYEQYF. CDR3 nucleotide sequence: TGTGCCAGCAGTTGGGGAACAGGGGGGTACGAGCAGTACTTC.

V and J are TRBV7-3 and TRBJ1-6; the match to TRBD1 covers 7 bases. This CDR3 spans 16 amino acids. Germline V gives CDR1 SGHTA, CDR2 FQGTGA. V lost 5 bases, J lost 7 bases, and 11 bases stayed unmatched. The CDR3 spells CASSPPGDSGNSPLHF. In DNA form, the CDR3 reads TGTGCCAGCAGCCCCCCAGGGGACAGTGGGAATTCACCCCTCCACTTT.

A remark on this clone: Additional DNA sequences in this sample encode the identical CDR3. This chain uses TRBV10-3 with TRBJ2-3; D gene ambiguous. Trimming shortened V by 0 bases and J by 0 bases, and 7 bases separated the two germline ends. The CDR3 contains 15 residues. The V gene's germline CDR1 is ENHRY and CDR2 SYGVKD. The DNA for the CDR3 is TGTGCCATCAGTGAGTCTGAACTGAGCACAGATACGCAGTATTTT. Translation gives CAISESELSTDTQYF.

The V gene is TRBV7-9, the J gene TRBJ2-2; 10 positions match TRBD1. The trim removed 5 bases at V and 3 bases at J, leaving 9 bases unmatched. The V gene's germline CDR1 is SEHNR and CDR2 FQNEAQ (reference sequence). This CDR3 contains 17 residues. The CDR3 protein is CASSTWAGTGDTGELFF. The CDR3 DNA is TGTGCCAGCAGCACCTGGGCCGGGACAGGGGACACCGGGGAGCTGTTTTTT.

This clone was detected only once. As DNA, the CDR3 is TGTGCCAGCAGCGCCGGGACAGACAATCAGCCCCAGCATTTT. Its translation is CASSAGTDNQPQHF. The J gene is TRBJ1-5, the V gene TRBV9, with 7 bases fitting TRBD1. With V trimmed by 3 bases and J by 3 bases, 3 bases remained unmatched. The CDR3 spans 14 residues. Germline values: CDR1 SGDLS, CDR2 YYNGEE. The complete variable domain, with remaining parts taken from reference TRBV9 and TRBJ1-5, reads DSGVTQTPKHLITATGQRVTLRCSPRSGDLSVYWYQQSLDQGLQFLIQYYNGEERAKGNILERFSAQQFPDLHSELNLSSLELGDSALYFCASSAGTDNQPQHFGDGTRLSIL.

V gene TRBV18 combines with J gene TRBJ2-2; D gene ambiguous. The CDR3 is made up of 15 amino acids. V was cut by 2 bases and J by 2 bases, with 9 bases left in between. Germline CDR1 is KGHSH and CDR2 is LQKENI. As DNA, the CDR3 is TGTGCCAGCTCACCAGGCCTCCTCAACACCGGGGAGCTGTTTTTT. Translating gives CASSPGLLNTGELFF.

This chain joins TRBV19 and TRBJ1-2; D perhaps matches TRBD1 (6 bases). Germline CDR1 LNHDA, CDR2 SQIVND (reference sequence). V lost 5 bases, J lost 4 bases, and 14 bases lay in between. The CDR3 has 14 amino acids. CDR3 nucleotides: TGTGCCAGTAGTCCCACAACAGGGTTCTATGGCTACACCTTC. It yields the protein CASSPTTGFYGYTF.

V and J are TRBV2 and TRBJ1-3, with a possible D match to TRBD1 (5 bases). V was cut by 5 bases and J by 0 bases, with 11 bases left in between. Looked up from germline, CDR1 is SNHLY and CDR2 is FYNNEI. The length of the CDR3 is 15 residues. The CDR3 DNA follows: TGTGCCAGCAGTCAGACAGACTTCTCTGGAAACACCATATATTTT. It codes for CASSQTDFSGNTIYF.

The genes are TRBV5-1 and TRBJ2-1, with TRBD2 identical over 11 bases. The length of the CDR3 is 16 residues. Germline trimming cut 3 bases from V and 8 bases from J; bases unmatched to any gene: 10. Germline CDR1 SGHRS, CDR2 YFSETQ. The CDR3 region has the DNA TGCGCCAGCAGCTGGAGTAGCGGGAGGGCCGCCTATGAGCAGTTCTTC. Protein sequence: CASSWSSGRAAYEQFF.

V usage is TRBV19 and J usage is TRBJ2-5, with 7 bases fitting TRBD1. The V and J ends lost 10 bases and 0 bases, in that order; junction bases with no gene match: 17. Germline V gives CDR1 LNHDA, CDR2 SQIVND (reference sequence). This CDR3 is built from 17 residues. Here the CDR3 DNA reads TGTGCCACTACCCAATCAACAGGGGCGCGGAACCAAGAGACCCAGTACTTC. As protein: CATTQSTGARNQETQYF.

This clone was detected only a few times. The chain links TRBV19 to TRBJ1-5; 7 bases map to TRBD1. The CDR3 extends over 14 amino acids. The V gene's germline CDR1 is LNHDA and CDR2 SQIVND (reference sequence). Losses at the gene ends were 5 bases for V and 4 bases for J; bases not matched to a gene: 5. The CDR3 nucleotides read TGTGCCAGTAGTTCGGGACAGCTAAATCAGCCCCAGCATTTT. It yields the protein CASSSGQLNQPQHF.

The J gene is TRBJ1-3, the V gene TRBV27; TRBD1 might be the D (5 bases). The germline gives CDR1 MNHEY, CDR2 SMNVEV (reference sequence). Between the trimmed V and J ends, which lost 5 bases and 4 bases, there was a span of 9 bases. The CDR3 is 13 residues long. CDR3 bases: TGTGCCAGCAGTCTACGACAGGGAAACACCATATATTTT. It is translated as CASSLRQGNTIYF.

The chain carries TRBV7-9 and TRBJ2-5; TRBD2 aligns across 8 bases. The CDR3 is 17 amino acids. CDR1 is SEHNR, CDR2 FQNEAQ, per germline (reference sequence). V shed 8 bases, J shed 0 bases, and the junction held 14 bases outside the gene matches. The CDR3 DNA reads as TGTGCCAGCCAGATATCCAGTAGCGGGACCTACCAAGAGACCCAGTACTTC. Translated, it gives CASQISSSGTYQETQYF.

The chain has TRBV14 and TRBJ1-3; 8 bases fit TRBD1. The CDR3 has 12 residues. Germline-derived CDR1 and CDR2 are SGHDN and FVKESK. CDR3 loop: CGTGSSGNTIYF. The CDR3 DNA reads TGTGGGACAGGGTCCTCTGGAAACACCATATATTTT. Combining the CDR3 with reference TRBV14 and TRBJ1-3 gives the whole variable domain EAGVTQFPSHSVIEKGQTVTLRCDPISGHDNLYWYRRVMGKEIKFLLHFVKESKQDESGMPNNRFLAERTGGTYSTLKVQPAELEDSGVYFCGTGSSGNTIYFGEGSWLTVV.

The V and J genes are TRBV28 and TRBJ1-1; D uncertain. CDR1 MDHEN and CDR2 SYDVKM come from the germline V gene. The CDR3 has 13 amino acids. The germline V and J ends were trimmed by 1 base and 7 bases, with 10 bases remaining between them. This chain's CDR3 is CASSLSPTFEAFF. In DNA, the CDR3 is TGTGCCAGCAGTTTATCGCCGACTTTTGAAGCTTTCTTT.